This passage covers 28 T cell receptor beta chains from one sample sequenced in a study of tumor and adjacent non-tumor tissue in lung cancer. No cell sorting was done before RNA was extracted from the tissue. More than 3 cm separated this lung sample from the edge of the tumor. TCRbeta libraries were built with three rounds of nested PCR, modified from ARM-PCR. Each CDR3 protein gets one entry after TCRdb re-called the multiplex PCR reads with MiXCR. The sample carries 35,000 to 55,000 distinct CDR3 sequences, approximately 61% recorded once. The sequenced sample consisted of distant non-tumor lung tissue. The origin of the receptors is a man between 45 and 60 years old with non-small cell lung cancer.

To note about this clonotype: Germline is not matched at one junction end, which may reflect a read error. The V and J genes are TRBV12-3 or TRBV12-4 and TRBJ2-5; possible D gene TRBD2, 7 bases. CDR3 length: 13 residues. The CDR3 DNA reads as TGTGACAGCATGAGGGGGGGGGCAAAGACTCAGTACTTC. It is translated as CDSMRGGAKTQYF.

In the case of this clonotype: Compared with germline, one end of the junction differs, possibly owing to a read error. The J gene is TRBJ1-1, the V gene TRBV6-2 or TRBV6-3; no definite D call. Germline V CDR1 and CDR2: MNHEY, SVGEGT. CDR3 length: 17 residues. In nucleotides, the CDR3 is TGTGCCAGAAACCTTGGACGGACCCGTCGGTTGAACATTGAAGCTTTCTTT. Translation: CARNLGRTRRLNIEAFF.

This clonotype showed up just a few times. A single base separates this from a much larger clone, so it may be a read error. This sequence joins TRBV5-4 and TRBJ2-7; no clear D. CDR3 length: 14 residues. V gave up 0 bases and J gave up 5 bases, with 12 bases separating them. Germline V gene data show CDR1 as SGHNT and CDR2 as YYREEE (reference sequence). The CDR3 DNA is TGTGCCAGCAGCTTGGATCAGGACCGCCACGAGCAGTACTTC. Translation gives CASSLDQDRHEQYF.

On this clonotype itself: One end of the junction does not line up with germline, which may come from a read error. This sequence joins TRBV24-1 and TRBJ2-3, with 13 bases matching TRBD2. The CDR3 consists of 19 residues. Germline assignment: CDR1 KGHDR and CDR2 SFDVKD. The CDR3 nucleotides read TGTGCCACCAATGAGGCCGGGACTAGCGGGAAGAAGGACACAGATACACAGTATTTT. Its protein is CATNEAGTSGKKDTDTQYF.

V and J are TRBV12-3 or TRBV12-4 and TRBJ2-1; maybe TRBD2 (5 bases). V was shortened by 0 bases and J by 2 bases, with 11 bases between the two germline ends. This CDR3 has 16 residues. Written as DNA, the CDR3 is TGTGCCAGCAGTTTAGCGGGAGCTAGCCCCTACAATGAGCAGTTCTTC. As protein: CASSLAGASPYNEQFF.

Concerning this clonotype itself: One end of the junction is discordant with germline, which a read error may explain. The J gene is TRBJ1-5, the V gene TRBV28; D is uncertain. Germline V gene lookup returns CDR1 MDHEN and CDR2 SYDVKM. The length of the CDR3 is 14 residues. The CDR3 reads CASSPPDWVQPRHF. DNA for the CDR3: TGTGCCAGCAGTCCCCCTGACTGGGTTCAGCCCCGGCATTTT. The complete variable domain, with remaining parts taken from reference TRBV28 and TRBJ1-5, reads DVKVTQSSRYLVKRTGEKVFLECVQDMDHENMFWYRQDPGLGLRLIYFSYDVKMKEKGDIPEGYSVSREKKERFSLILESASTNQTSMYLCASSPPDWVQPRHFGDGTRLSIL.

This clonotype has more than one count but fewer than ten. The chain is built from TRBV20-1 and TRBJ2-5; no clear D. Germline assignment: CDR1 DFQATT and CDR2 SNEGSKA (reference sequence). This CDR3 region has 13 residues. The CDR3 DNA follows: TGCATTGCCATATATATTGGTGGGGAGACCCAGTACTTC. Its translation: CIAIYIGGETQYF.

As to this clonotype: The conserved closing phenylalanine or tryptophan is absent in this CDR3, likely reflecting a read error. The limits of the CDR3 on the DNA are not certain, so only TCRdb's listed CDR3 is given. This CDR3 is CASSLAGSEASI. The V call is TRBV11-1, the J call TRBJ1-1. Germline CDR1 is SGHAT and CDR2 is FQDESV (reference sequence). A total of 12 residues make up the CDR3, ends included.

In its sample, this clonotype was seen many times. The chain uses TRBV6-9 and TRBJ2-1; 8 nucleotides match TRBD1. CDR3 length: 17 residues. V lost 5 bases to trimming and J lost 5 bases; unmatched junction nucleotides: 14. CDR1 is MNHGY and CDR2 is SVAAGI in the germline V gene. The CDR3 region is CASSPPMTGTGHNEQFF. The CDR3 nucleotides read TGTGCCAGCAGTCCACCGATGACTGGGACAGGTCACAATGAGCAGTTCTTC.

This clonotype has a count of ten or more. This rearrangement joins TRBV12-3 or TRBV12-4 to TRBJ2-7; the match to TRBD1 covers 8 bases. The CDR3 sequence is 15 residues long. Losses at the gene ends were 3 bases for V and 3 bases for J; bases not matched to a gene: 7. The CDR3 DNA is TGTGCCAGCAGTTTTGGACAGGGACCCGGCTACGAGCAGTACTTC. Protein product: CASSFGQGPGYEQYF.

A word on this clonotype: The germline gene is not matched at one end of the junction; a read error may be the cause. V and J are TRBV4-2 and TRBJ2-2, with D perhaps matching TRBD2 (6 bases). Germline CDR1 LGHNA, CDR2 YNFKEQ. The CDR3 has 18 residues. As DNA, the CDR3 is TGTGTCAGCAGCCAAGAGACACGGGAGCGAGGGTATGCCGGGGAGCTGTTTTTT. Amino acids: CVSSQETRERGYAGELFF.

To note about this clonotype: The junction does not match germline at one end; this may be a read error. This chain joins TRBV4-2 and TRBJ2-1; TRBD1 matches at 10 bases. Per the germline V gene, CDR1 is LGHNA and CDR2 is YNFKEQ. The CDR3 covers 17 residues. Written as DNA, the CDR3 is TGTGCCAACAGCCACAGCCTCCGGGACAGGGGCGTCAATGAGCAGTTCTTC. The encoded protein is CANSHSLRDRGVNEQFF.

This rearrangement joins TRBV6-6 to TRBJ1-3; D gene uncertain. The CDR3 has 15 residues. Trimming removed 5 bases from V and 0 bases from J, with 11 bases in between. The germline V gene encodes CDR1 MNHNY and CDR2 SVGAGI (reference sequence). This CDR3 is CASSTAMDSGNTIYF. In nucleotides, the CDR3 is TGTGCCAGCAGTACCGCAATGGACTCTGGAAACACCATATATTTT.

On this clonotype: A read error may explain this, as a much larger clone is one base away. CDR3 residues: CSAEGRGFGYTF. The CDR3 coding sequence is TGCAGCGCTGAAGGGAGAGGATTCGGCTACACCTTC. The genes are TRBV29-1 and TRBJ1-2, with no clear D. CDR3 size: 12 residues. CDR1 is SQVTM, CDR2 ANQGSEA, per germline.

With regard to this clonotype: The junction does not match germline at one end; this may be a read error. This chain uses TRBV5-4 with TRBJ2-7, with 8 nucleotides matching TRBD2. Germline lookup yields CDR1 SGHNT and CDR2 YYREEE (reference sequence). This CDR3 spans 17 amino acids. Written as DNA, the CDR3 is TGTGCCAGCAGCTTCGGGGGCTCAGCGGGAGATGCACACGAGCACTATTTC. It is translated as CASSFGGSAGDAHEHYF. The complete variable domain, with remaining parts taken from reference TRBV5-4 and TRBJ2-7, reads ETGVTQSPTHLIKTRGQQVTLRCSSQSGHNTVSWYQQALGQGPQFIFQYYREEENGRGNFPPRFSGLQFPNYSSELNVNALELDDSALYLCASSFGGSAGDAHEHYFGPGTRLTVT.

This clonotype was counted at least ten times. This rearrangement joins TRBV29-1 to TRBJ2-7; tentatively, D is TRBD2 (5 bases). Deletions cut 6 bases from V and 0 bases from J, with 6 bases between. This CDR3 comprises 11 residues. CDR1 is SQVTM and CDR2 is ANQGSEA in the germline V gene. In nucleotides, the CDR3 is TGCAGCGTGGACTTCTCCTACGAGCAGTACTTC. It yields the protein CSVDFSYEQYF.

This clonotype was detected many times. V gene TRBV10-2 combines with J gene TRBJ1-1; D is unclear. Germline V CDR1 and CDR2: WSHSY, SAAADI. The CDR3 contains 13 residues. V lost 0 bases, J lost 3 bases, and 5 bases lay in between. CDR3 residues: CASSESPDTEAFF. DNA of the CDR3: TGCGCCAGCAGTGAGTCCCCGGACACTGAAGCTTTCTTT.

This clonotype has a count of ten or more. The gene calls are TRBV10-3 and TRBJ1-2, with no clear D. This CDR3 is 13 amino acids long. Germline loops: CDR1 ENHRY, CDR2 SYGVKD. V was trimmed by 7 bases and J by 2 bases, leaving 11 bases between them. The CDR3 is CAINKRQNYGYTF. CDR3 in DNA: TGTGCCATCAATAAACGGCAGAACTATGGCTACACCTTC.

As for this clonotype: This may be a read error: a much more frequent sequence differs by one nucleotide. The rearrangement uses TRBV6-5 and TRBJ1-5; D gene ambiguous. Matching the DNA end better, TRBJ2-3 makes the J call doubtful. The CDR3 length is 13 residues. The V gene's germline CDR1 is MNHEY and CDR2 SVGAGI. The CDR3 here is CASTFGKNQPQYF. The CDR3 coding sequence is TGTGCCAGCACGTTCGGAAAAAATCAGCCCCAGTATTTT.

The chain carries TRBV11-2 and TRBJ1-2; D might be TRBD1 (6 bases). The V gene lost 2 bases and the J gene lost 5 bases, with 15 bases spanning the gap. This CDR3 comprises 15 residues. The germline CDR1 and CDR2 sequences are SGHAT and FQNNGV. The CDR3, as DNA: TGTGCCAGCAGCTTAAGCAGGGGTGGGCTGTATGGCTACACCTTC. Protein sequence: CASSLSRGGLYGYTF.

This clonotype was detected once. This CDR3 fails to terminate in the conserved phenylalanine or tryptophan, so it likely reflects a read error. The rearrangement uses TRBV7-8 and TRBJ1-2, with D uncertain. From germline, CDR1 is SGHVS and CDR2 FQNEAQ. V was pared by 1 base and J by 4 bases, with 10 bases between. This CDR3 contains 14 residues. This CDR3 reads CASSLVEGGYGYTS. CDR3 nucleotide sequence: TGTGCCAGCAGCTTAGTTGAGGGCGGCTATGGCTACACCTCC.

About this clonotype: A read error may produce the germline difference seen at one junction end. V is TRBV25-1 and J is TRBJ1-1; TRBD1 might be the D (6 bases). Germline CDR1 and CDR2: MGHDK and SYGVNS. This CDR3 has 16 residues. CDR3: CASSPMGAGGGTGAFF. The DNA for the CDR3 is TGTGCCAGCAGTCCCATGGGGGCGGGTGGAGGGACTGGAGCTTTCTTT.

Regarding this clonotype: It may be a read error: a sequence one base away is much more abundant. This sequence joins TRBV5-6 and TRBJ2-1, with D possibly TRBD2 on 6 matching bases. Per germline, CDR1 SGHDT and CDR2 YYEEEE. This CDR3 has 13 amino acids. CDR3 coding DNA: TGTGTCAGCAGCTTGGCTAGCGTGGATGAGCAGTTCTTC. Its protein is CVSSLASVDEQFF.

As regards this clonotype: This may be a read error: a much more frequent sequence differs by one nucleotide. The J gene is TRBJ2-7, the V gene TRBV5-1; TRBD2 matches 11 bases. This CDR3 has 16 amino acids. CDR1 is SGHRS and CDR2 is YFSETQ in the germline V gene. This CDR3 reads CTSSPTLAGGPREQYF. CDR3 nucleotide sequence: TGCACCAGCAGTCCAACGCTAGCGGGAGGCCCCCGGGAGCAGTACTTC. Combining the CDR3 with reference TRBV5-1 and TRBJ2-7 gives the whole variable domain KAGVTQTPRYLIKTRGQQVTLSCSPISGHRSVSWYQQTPGQGLQFLFEYFSETQRNKGNFPGRFSGRQFSNSRSEMNVSTLELGDSALYLCTSSPTLAGGPREQYFGPGTRLTVT.

The sample holds many counts of this clonotype. The V and J genes are TRBV4-2 and TRBJ2-5; TRBD2 aligns across 7 bases. J lost 7 bases, V lost 4 bases, and 15 bases had no gene match. The germline V gene has CDR1 LGHNA and CDR2 YNFKEQ. The CDR3 spans 16 residues. The CDR3 DNA sequence: TGTGCCAGCAGCCTCACCCCCAGCGGGGTCTGGGGGACCCAGTACTTC. Translation: CASSLTPSGVWGTQYF.

In regard to this clonotype: Likely a read error: the CDR3 ends without its conserved phenylalanine or tryptophan. The chain is built from TRBV5-5 and TRBJ2-2; D remains unclear. In germline, CDR1 is SGHKS, CDR2 YYEKEE (reference sequence). This CDR3 is 15 amino acids long. For the CDR3, the DNA is TGTGCCAGCAGCTTGGTTCGACTCGGCACCGGAGAGCTGTTTATT. It codes for CASSLVRLGTGELFI.

This clonotype occurred many times. V usage is TRBV11-2 and J usage is TRBJ2-7; TRBD1 agrees at 7 bases. The junction had 8 bases not matched to a gene; V was cut back by 5 bases and J by 4 bases. The CDR3 loop spans 14 amino acids. Germline CDR1 is SGHAT and CDR2 is FQNNGV. This CDR3 is CASSRDSLGYEQYF. The CDR3 DNA follows: TGTGCCAGCAGCAGGGACAGCCTGGGGTACGAGCAGTACTTC.

This clonotype occurred many times. The chain recombines TRBV6-6 with TRBJ2-7; TRBD1 matches at 9 bases. The CDR3 is made up of 14 amino acids. Germline CDR1 and CDR2: MNHNY and SVGAGI (reference sequence). J lost 0 bases, V lost 6 bases, and 3 bases had no gene match. The CDR3 loop is CASRRTGDSYEQYF. The CDR3, as DNA: TGTGCCAGCAGACGGACAGGGGACTCCTACGAGCAGTACTTC.